Below, 25 T cell receptor beta chains from the same sample are listed, as sequenced in a study of cytomegalovirus exposure and HLA in healthy donors. It was with 60 Vbeta and 13 Jbeta primers that the PCR ran. TCRdb keeps only in-frame clones here, not all; method: immunoSEQ multiplex PCR. This repertoire shows roughly 150,000 clones, 60% to 75% found once; its top ten account for around 1.6%. Specimen: PBMCs. Receptors originate from a human donor in good health.

The chain uses TRBV29-1 and TRBJ2-1; 11 nucleotides match TRBD2. The J segment lost 10 bases and the V segment lost 5 bases, leaving 13 bases of the junction unmatched. CDR1 SQVTM and CDR2 ANQGSEA come from the germline V gene. The CDR3 spans 15 residues. The CDR3 region is CSVTPLAGGPREQFF. The DNA for the CDR3 is TGCAGCGTTACGCCCTTAGCGGGAGGGCCAAGGGAGCAGTTCTTC.

The J gene is TRBJ1-3, the V gene TRBV5-6; 9 nucleotides agree with TRBD1. With V trimmed by 7 bases and J by 0 bases, 2 bases remained unmatched. Germline V gene lookup returns CDR1 SGHDT and CDR2 YYEEEE. This CDR3 region has 14 residues. The CDR3 DNA follows: TGTGCCAGCGGACAGGGGAGCTCTGGAAACACCATATATTTT. Translating gives CASGQGSSGNTIYF.

The chain recombines TRBV14 with TRBJ2-7, with 11 nucleotides matching TRBD2. CDR1 is SGHDN, CDR2 FVKESK, per germline. V lost 4 bases, J lost 0 bases, and 2 bases stayed unmatched. This CDR3 has 15 residues. The CDR3 spells CASSPTSGSSYEQYF. CDR3 sequence (DNA): TGTGCCAGCAGCCCTACTAGCGGGAGCTCCTACGAGCAGTACTTC.

The chain uses TRBV7-8 and TRBJ2-3, with 9 bases aligning to TRBD2. The germline gives CDR1 SGHVS, CDR2 FQNEAQ. This CDR3 has 15 amino acids. V shed 5 bases, J shed 4 bases, and the junction held 7 bases outside the gene matches. The CDR3 DNA follows: TGTGCCAGCAGCGACCGGAGCGGGAGGCCAGATACGCAGTATTTT. Encoded protein: CASSDRSGRPDTQYF.

The chain recombines TRBV5-1 with TRBJ2-7; TRBD1 aligns across 7 bases. The CDR3 loop spans 16 amino acids. V shed 3 bases, J shed 3 bases, and the junction held 12 bases outside the gene matches. Germline V gives CDR1 SGHRS, CDR2 YFSETQ. CDR3 in amino acids: CASSSESDREYYEQYF. CDR3 bases: TGCGCCAGCAGCTCTGAGTCTGACAGGGAGTACTACGAGCAGTACTTC.

CDR3 DNA: TGTGCCAGCAGTTCAGACAGGGCCTCCTACAATGAGCAGTTCTTC. It is translated as CASSSDRASYNEQFF. J is TRBJ2-1 and V is TRBV7-2; 7 bases agree with TRBD1. Trimming cost V 6 bases and J 0 bases; bases outside gene matches: 5. The CDR3 has 15 amino acids. Germline V gives CDR1 SGHTA, CDR2 FQGNSA.

The chain employs TRBV18 and TRBJ2-7; the D is unclear. This CDR3 comprises 14 residues. Per germline, CDR1 KGHSH and CDR2 LQKENI. The ends were cut back, 1 base at V and 0 bases at J, with 7 bases in the middle. CDR3 in amino acids: CASSPRQLSYEQYF. The CDR3 coding sequence is TGTGCCAGCTCACCACGACAACTCTCCTACGAGCAGTACTTC. The full variable domain, in which reference TRBV18 and TRBJ2-7 provide the parts outside the CDR3, is NAGVMQNPRHLVRRRGQEARLRCSPMKGHSHVYWYRQLPEEGLKFMVYLQKENIIDESGMPKERFSAEFPKEGPSILRIQQVVRGDSAAYFCASSPRQLSYEQYFGPGTRLTVT.

The chain couples TRBV7-9 to TRBJ2-3; 9 bases map to TRBD2. This CDR3 region has 14 residues. The junction had 2 bases not matched to a gene; V was cut back by 3 bases and J by 4 bases. In germline, CDR1 is SEHNR, CDR2 FQNEAQ (reference sequence). In nucleotides, the CDR3 is TGTGCCAGCAGCTTTGGGACTAGCTCAGATACGCAGTATTTT. Amino acids: CASSFGTSSDTQYF.

The chain carries TRBV28 and TRBJ2-5; 9 nucleotides align to TRBD1. The V and J ends lost 2 bases and 2 bases, in that order; junction bases with no gene match: 3. The CDR3 covers 15 residues. The germline V gene has CDR1 MDHEN and CDR2 SYDVKM. The CDR3 nucleotides read TGTGCCAGCAGTTTAGGGGGACAGGGACAAGAGACCCAGTACTTC. The encoded protein is CASSLGGQGQETQYF.

The V gene is TRBV29-1, the J gene TRBJ2-1; the match to TRBD2 covers 7 bases. The CDR3 has 12 amino acids. Germline CDR1 SQVTM, CDR2 ANQGSEA. Unmatched junction bases numbered 9, after V lost 7 bases and J lost 9 bases. The CDR3 DNA is TGCAGCGCCGAAGTTGGGGGGGTTGAGCAGTTCTTC. This encodes CSAEVGGVEQFF.

The chain joins TRBV25-1 to TRBJ2-7, with D tentatively TRBD2 (7 bases). V was trimmed by 3 bases and J by 1 base, leaving 13 bases between them. CDR1 and CDR2 from the germline V gene are MGHDK and SYGVNS. This CDR3 has 15 amino acids. CDR3 amino acids: CASSEGGTRSYEQYF. For the CDR3, the DNA is TGTGCCAGCAGTGAGGGAGGGACACGGTCCTACGAGCAGTACTTC.

This clone was detected only a few times. CDR3 region: CASSPDSGANVLTF. The CDR3 DNA reads as TGTGCCAGCAGCCCAGACTCTGGGGCCAACGTCCTGACTTTC. The V call is TRBV7-6, the J call TRBJ2-6; no clear D. Germline V CDR1 and CDR2: SGHVS, FNYEAQ. V was clipped by 5 bases and J by 0 bases, with 5 bases between them. This CDR3 has 14 residues.

In this sample, this clone turned up a few times. The chain's CDR3 is CASSGGTTYNEQFF. Here the CDR3 DNA reads TGTGCCAGCAGTGGCGGGACGACCTACAATGAGCAGTTCTTC. V and J are TRBV2 and TRBJ2-1, with TRBD2 as a possible D gene (6 bases). V gave up 4 bases and J gave up 2 bases, with 9 bases separating them. This CDR3 spans 14 amino acids. In germline, CDR1 is SNHLY, CDR2 FYNNEI.

The V gene is TRBV5-6, the J gene TRBJ2-4, with D perhaps matching TRBD1 (7 bases). Germline V lookup: CDR1 SGHDT, CDR2 YYEEEE. The CDR3 loop spans 17 amino acids. V was clipped by 1 base and J by 9 bases, with 23 bases between them. In DNA form, the CDR3 reads TGTGCCAGCAGCTTGTATTTAAAGACAGGGACCGGGGGCATTCAGTACTTC. Residues: CASSLYLKTGTGGIQYF.

V usage is TRBV5-4 and J usage is TRBJ2-7; 7 bases are shared with TRBD2. Germline V gene data show CDR1 as SGHNT and CDR2 as YYREEE (reference sequence). This CDR3 region has 12 residues. After removal of 4 bases from V and 6 bases from J, the junction contained 4 bases not matched to a gene. In nucleotides, the CDR3 is TGTGCCAGCAGCCCCAGCGGGACCGAGCAGTACTTC. It yields the protein CASSPSGTEQYF.

The CDR3 reads CASHQAGVKTDTQYF. In DNA, the CDR3 is TGCGCCAGCCATCAGGCGGGAGTAAAGACAGATACGCAGTATTTT. The V gene is TRBV4-1, the J gene TRBJ2-3; 7 bases agree with TRBD2. The trim removed 8 bases at V and 3 bases at J, leaving 11 bases unmatched. The length of the CDR3 is 15 residues. Germline V gives CDR1 MGHRA, CDR2 YSYEKL.

The V gene is TRBV5-4, the J gene TRBJ2-7; 9 bases match TRBD1. V lost 4 bases and J lost 6; bases outside the gene matches: 14. The germline V gene encodes CDR1 SGHNT and CDR2 YYREEE (reference sequence). The CDR3 runs 16 residues. This chain's CDR3 is CASSEAPGQGAGEQYF. The CDR3 nucleotides are TGTGCCAGCAGCGAAGCCCCGGGACAGGGCGCTGGCGAGCAGTACTTC.

The CDR3 region has the DNA TGTGCCAGCAGGGGGACCGGACAGATCTATGGCTACACCTTC. It translates to CASRGTGQIYGYTF. The chain links TRBV6-5 to TRBJ1-2; D might be TRBD1 (6 bases). The CDR3 covers 14 residues. The ends were cut back, 6 bases at V and 4 bases at J, with 15 bases in the middle. The germline V gene has CDR1 MNHEY and CDR2 SVGAGI.

The rearrangement links TRBV28 to TRBJ2-7; D is possibly TRBD1 (5 bases). The germline V gene encodes CDR1 MDHEN and CDR2 SYDVKM. There are 14 residues in the CDR3. The V end was cut by 10 bases, the J end by 9 bases, with 25 bases between. In DNA, the CDR3 is TGTGCCATCCAAGGGGAATCCCACGCACCGGGGCAGTACTTC. Protein: CAIQGESHAPGQYF.

The table lists this clone with a few counts. The chain combines TRBV6-5 with TRBJ1-4; 7 bases are shared with TRBD1. V lost 6 bases, J lost 7 bases, and 8 bases stayed unmatched. This CDR3 has 14 residues. The germline V gene encodes CDR1 MNHEY and CDR2 SVGAGI. The CDR3 coding sequence is TGTGCCAGCAGCGTGACAGGGCGGGGTGAAAAACTGTTTTTT. This codes for CASSVTGRGEKLFF.

The J gene is TRBJ2-3, the V gene TRBV5-1, with 9 nucleotides matching TRBD1. Trimming cost V 7 bases and J 4 bases; bases outside gene matches: 4. The CDR3 is 13 residues long. Germline V gene data show CDR1 as SGHRS and CDR2 as YFSETQ. This CDR3 reads CASWTGDPDTQYF. CDR3 sequence (DNA): TGCGCCAGCTGGACAGGGGATCCAGATACGCAGTATTTT.

CDR3 protein: CASSQAFPGTGPYEQYF. DNA of the CDR3: TGCGCCAGCAGCCAGGCGTTTCCCGGGACAGGGCCTTACGAGCAGTACTTC. The chain links TRBV4-1 to TRBJ2-5, with 9 nucleotides matching TRBD1. The J call may be faulty, since TRBJ2-7 better matches the DNA end. Germline CDR1 is MGHRA and CDR2 is YSYEKL. CDR3 length equals 17 residues.

The V gene is TRBV11-3, the J gene TRBJ2-5; TRBD2 aligns across 7 bases. CDR1 and CDR2 from the germline V gene are SGHNT and YENEEA. J lost 0 bases, V lost 5 bases, and 6 bases had no gene match. The CDR3 covers 15 residues. The CDR3 loop reads CASSPGTSDQETQYF. The CDR3 DNA sequence: TGTGCCAGCAGCCCCGGAACTAGCGACCAAGAGACCCAGTACTTC.

The rearrangement uses TRBV5-4 and TRBJ2-7; TRBD2 matches at 7 bases. Looked up from germline, CDR1 is SGHNT and CDR2 is YYREEE (reference sequence). CDR3 length equals 14 residues. V shed 7 bases, J shed 0 bases, and the junction held 7 bases outside the gene matches. The CDR3 sequence: CASQRDSSSYEQYF. The DNA of the CDR3 is TGTGCCAGCCAGCGGGATTCAAGCTCCTACGAGCAGTACTTC.

This clone was found a few times. The genes are TRBV7-3 and TRBJ2-2, with a possible D match to TRBD2 (5 bases). The germline V gene encodes CDR1 SGHTA and CDR2 FQGTGA. CDR3 size: 14 residues. Trimming removed 3 bases at V and 1 base at J, with 6 bases between. The CDR3 coding sequence is TGTGCCAGCAGCTTCGGAGGGAACACCGGGGAGCTGTTTTTT. It specifies CASSFGGNTGELFF.